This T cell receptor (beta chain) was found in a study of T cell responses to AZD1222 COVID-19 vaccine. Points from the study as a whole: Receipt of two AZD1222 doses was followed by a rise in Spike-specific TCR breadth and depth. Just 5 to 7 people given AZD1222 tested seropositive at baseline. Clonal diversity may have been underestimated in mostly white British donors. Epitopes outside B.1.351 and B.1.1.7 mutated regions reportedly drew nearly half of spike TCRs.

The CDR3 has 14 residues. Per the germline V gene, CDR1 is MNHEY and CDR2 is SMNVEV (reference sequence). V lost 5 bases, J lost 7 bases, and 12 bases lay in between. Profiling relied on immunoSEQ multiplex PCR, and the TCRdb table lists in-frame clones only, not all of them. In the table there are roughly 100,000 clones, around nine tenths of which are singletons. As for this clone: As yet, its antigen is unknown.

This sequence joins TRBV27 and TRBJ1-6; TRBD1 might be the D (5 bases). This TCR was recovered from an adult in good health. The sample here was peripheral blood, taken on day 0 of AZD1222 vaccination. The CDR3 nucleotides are TGTGCCAGCAGTCTCGGGGGAACAAATTCACCCCTCCACTTT. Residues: CASSLGGTNSPLHF.